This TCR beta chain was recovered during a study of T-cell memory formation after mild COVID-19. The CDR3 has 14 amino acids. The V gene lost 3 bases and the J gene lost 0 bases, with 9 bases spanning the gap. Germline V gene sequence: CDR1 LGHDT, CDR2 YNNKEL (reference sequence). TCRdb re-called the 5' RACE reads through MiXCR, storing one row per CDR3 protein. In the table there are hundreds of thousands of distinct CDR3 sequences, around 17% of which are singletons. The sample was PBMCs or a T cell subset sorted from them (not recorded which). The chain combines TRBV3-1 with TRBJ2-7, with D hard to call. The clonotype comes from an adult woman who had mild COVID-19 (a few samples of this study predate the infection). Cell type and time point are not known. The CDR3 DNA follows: TGTGCCAGCAGCCAGCTCCGAAACTCCTACGAGCAGTACTTC. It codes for CASSQLRNSYEQYF.